These 18 T cell receptor beta chains originate from one sample sequenced in a study of blood T cells in healthy people across ages. Combining a sample-barcoded 5' primer with a J-beta primer mix, a second PCR ran for roughly 7 to 11 cycles. A single record per CDR3 protein comes from TCRdb applying MiXCR to the 5' RACE reads. The sample holds about 500,000 distinct CDR3 sequences, 24% seen once. The same specimen was also included in a second study, on T cells of mothers and their children.

What was sequenced was blood. The receptors derive from a boy younger than 18 in good health.

This clonotype was observed a handful of times. The missing conserved phenylalanine or tryptophan at the end of this CDR3 makes a read error likely. CDR3: CASSSPSGRRNEQFL. The CDR3 nucleotides are TGTGCCAGCAGTTCCCCTAGCGGGAGACGGAATGAGCAGTTCCTC. This chain links TRBV6-2 or TRBV6-3 with TRBJ2-5; TRBD2 aligns across 10 bases. The DNA end lines up better with TRBJ2-1; the J call may be wrong. This CDR3 region has 15 residues. Germline lookup yields CDR1 MNHEY and CDR2 SVGEGT.

This chain joins TRBV4-1 and TRBJ1-3; no clear D. The CDR3 covers 17 residues. Trimming cost V 4 bases and J 0 bases, with 16 bases left between them. Germline CDR1 reads MGHRA; CDR2 reads YSYEKL. The chain's CDR3 is CASSPRNGRHSGNTIYF. The DNA for the CDR3 is TGCGCCAGCAGCCCTCGGAATGGACGGCACTCTGGAAACACCATATATTTT.

V and J are TRBV2 and TRBJ2-4; D is unclear. V lost 3 bases and J lost 4, with 13 bases in between. The CDR3 consists of 15 residues. Germline V gene data show CDR1 as SNHLY and CDR2 as FYNNEI. CDR3 region: CASSEDGLLKNIQYF. For the CDR3, the DNA is TGTGCCAGCAGTGAGGACGGGCTCCTAAAAAACATTCAGTACTTC.

This clonotype is a singleton in its sample. An end of the junction does not agree with germline; a read error may underlie this. This chain joins TRBV27 and TRBJ1-5; D gene ambiguous. CDR3 length: 12 residues. Germline V lookup: CDR1 MNHEY, CDR2 SMNVEV (reference sequence). The CDR3 sequence is CASSFSGLNLSF. The CDR3 region has the DNA TGTGCCAGCAGTTTCTCTGGCCTAAACCTATCTTTT.

This clonotype was seen more than once but under ten times. The chain uses TRBV19 and TRBJ2-1; 7 bases fit TRBD2. Unmatched junction bases numbered 2, after V lost 1 base and J lost 2 bases. Germline CDR1 and CDR2: LNHDA and SQIVND (reference sequence). The CDR3 has 15 amino acids. CDR3 region: CASSIAGGAYNEQFF. In nucleotides, the CDR3 is TGTGCCAGTAGTATAGCTGGGGGGGCCTACAATGAGCAGTTCTTC.

This clonotype appeared a few times. This chain joins TRBV7-2 and TRBJ2-7; possibly TRBD2 for D (6 bases). Germline V gene lookup returns CDR1 SGHTA and CDR2 FQGNSA. V was shortened by 5 bases and J by 5 bases, with 19 bases between the two germline ends. This CDR3 is 15 amino acids long. The CDR3 sequence: CASSPPGLEIHEQYF. The CDR3 region has the DNA TGTGCCAGCAGCCCGCCGGGACTGGAAATACACGAGCAGTACTTC.

This chain connects TRBV4-3 to TRBJ2-5, with 7 bases fitting TRBD1. This CDR3 spans 16 amino acids. V shed 0 bases and J 5 bases; nucleotides not matched to a gene: 9. Per the germline V gene, CDR1 is LGHNA and CDR2 is YSLEER. The CDR3 DNA reads TGCGCCAGCAGCCAAGATCCCCGGACAGGTTTGGAGACCCAGTACTTC. Translating gives CASSQDPRTGLETQYF.

V is TRBV2 and J is TRBJ1-1, with TRBD1 identical over 9 bases. J lost 6 bases, V lost 8 bases, and 10 bases had no gene match. The CDR3 length is 14 residues. Germline lookup yields CDR1 SNHLY and CDR2 FYNNEI. CDR3 nucleotides: TGTGCCAGCTACAGGGGGCTGGGGGATGCTGAAGCTTTCTTT. This codes for CASYRGLGDAEAFF.

This clonotype came up many times. The chain uses TRBV2 and TRBJ2-5; perhaps TRBD2 as D (5 bases). The end of the DNA fits TRBJ2-1 better, so the J call may be wrong. The CDR3 consists of 14 residues. Per germline, CDR1 SNHLY and CDR2 FYNNEI. The chain's CDR3 is CASRVLLTTTEQFF. In DNA, the CDR3 is TGTGCCAGCAGAGTCTTACTGACTACAACTGAGCAGTTCTTC.

The chain is built from TRBV20-1 and TRBJ2-1, with 7 positions matching TRBD2. Germline V lookup: CDR1 DFQATT, CDR2 SNEGSKA (reference sequence). V lost 4 bases, J lost 7 bases, and 7 bases stayed unmatched. The CDR3 totals 13 residues. CDR3 in DNA: TGCAGTGCTAAAGTGCTAGCGGATAATGAGCAGTTCTTC. Protein product: CSAKVLADNEQFF.

V usage is TRBV7-2 and J usage is TRBJ1-2; 9 bases are shared with TRBD1. Germline CDR1 SGHTA, CDR2 FQGNSA. The CDR3 runs to 15 residues. The trim removed 4 bases at V and 2 bases at J, leaving 5 bases unmatched. The CDR3 DNA reads TGTGCCAGCAGCTCGGTAGGACAGGGGAACTATGGCTACACCTTC. As protein: CASSSVGQGNYGYTF. Using reference TRBV7-2 and TRBJ1-2 for the parts outside the CDR3, the full variable domain is GAGVSQSPSNKVTEKGKDVELRCDPISGHTALYWYRQSLGQGLEFLIYFQGNSAPDKSGLPSDRFSAERTGGSVSTLTIQRTQQEDSAVYLCASSSVGQGNYGYTFGSGTRLTVV.

This chain links TRBV20-1 with TRBJ2-5; TRBD1 agrees at 7 bases. The J call may be faulty, since TRBJ2-1 better matches the DNA end. This CDR3 comprises 15 residues. CDR1 is DFQATT, CDR2 SNEGSKA, per germline (reference sequence). The CDR3 nucleotides are TGCAGTGCTAGAGACTGGGACAGCGACTACAATGAGCAGTTCTTC. Its translation: CSARDWDSDYNEQFF.

This clonotype appeared a few times. The CDR3 spells CASSQETSGRSPTRQYF. Written as DNA, the CDR3 is TGCGCCAGCAGCCAAGAAACTAGCGGGAGGTCCCCTACGAGGCAGTACTTC. The chain uses TRBV5-1 and TRBJ2-7; 12 bases are shared with TRBD2. The CDR3 consists of 17 residues. J gave up 9 bases and V 4 bases, and 17 bases lay outside the gene matches. Germline V gives CDR1 SGHRS, CDR2 YFSETQ.

V is TRBV21-1 and J is TRBJ2-2. TRBV21-1 is a pseudogene locus. The CDR3 is 16 residues long. CDR3 coding DNA: TGTGCCAGCAGCAAAGGGTGCAGCCAGAACACCGGGGAGCTGTTTTTT. This gives the protein CASSKGCSQNTGELFF.

This clonotype was counted a single time. The rearrangement joins TRBV7-2 to TRBJ1-6; 10 bases match TRBD1. The CDR3 sequence is 15 residues long. Per germline, CDR1 SGHTA and CDR2 FQGNSA. V was clipped by 5 bases and J by 9 bases; unmatched bases: 7. The CDR3 nucleotides are TGTGCCAGCAGCCCAGGTGGGACAGGGGCTTCACCCCTCCACTTT. Its translation is CASSPGGTGASPLHF.

The rearrangement links TRBV12-3 or TRBV12-4 to TRBJ1-5; tentative D call: TRBD1 (5 bases). The ends were cut back, 6 bases at V and 7 bases at J, with 19 bases in the middle. The CDR3 sequence is 15 residues long. CDR3 residues: CASRGGTQRMQPQHF. CDR3 nucleotide sequence: TGTGCCAGCAGGGGGGGTACCCAGAGAATGCAGCCCCAGCATTTT.

This clonotype was recorded a few times. The V gene is TRBV7-3, the J gene TRBJ2-3, with 8 bases aligning to TRBD1. Germline values: CDR1 SGHTA, CDR2 FQGTGA. The CDR3 covers 16 residues. The J segment lost 0 bases and the V segment lost 4 bases, leaving 6 bases of the junction unmatched. Here the CDR3 reads CASSSGTGYSTDTQYF. For the CDR3, the DNA is TGTGCCAGCAGCTCCGGGACAGGCTATAGCACAGATACGCAGTATTTT.

This clonotype was detected only a few times. The chain couples TRBV20-1 to TRBJ2-5; unclear D gene. The CDR3 runs 9 residues. CDR1 is DFQATT, CDR2 SNEGSKA, per germline (reference sequence). V lost 6 bases and J lost 2, with 1 base in between. Here the CDR3 reads CSAQETQYF. The CDR3, as DNA: TGCAGTGCGCAAGAGACCCAGTACTTC.